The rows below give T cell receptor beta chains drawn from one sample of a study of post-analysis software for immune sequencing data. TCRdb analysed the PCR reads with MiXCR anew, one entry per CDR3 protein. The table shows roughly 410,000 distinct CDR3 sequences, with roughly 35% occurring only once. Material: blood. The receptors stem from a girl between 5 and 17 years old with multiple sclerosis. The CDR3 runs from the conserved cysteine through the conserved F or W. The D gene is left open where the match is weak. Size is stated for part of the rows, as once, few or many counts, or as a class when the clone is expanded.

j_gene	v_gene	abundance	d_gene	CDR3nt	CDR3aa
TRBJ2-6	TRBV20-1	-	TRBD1	TGCAGTGCTAGAGAAGGAGACGGGGACAGGTTCCATGGGGCCAACGTCCTGACTTTC	CSAREGDGDRFHGANVLTF
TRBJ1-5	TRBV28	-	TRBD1	TGTGCCAGCAGTTTATCCGTGACAGGGGACCAGCCCCAGCATTTT	CASSLSVTGDQPQHF
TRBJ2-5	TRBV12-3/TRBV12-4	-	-	TGTGCCAGCAGTTTCAGACAGGTCGGGGAGACCCAGTACTTC	CASSFRQVGETQYF
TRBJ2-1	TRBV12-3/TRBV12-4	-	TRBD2	TGTGCCAGCAGTAAACCTAGCGGGGGGAGTGAGCAGTTCTTC	CASSKPSGGSEQFF
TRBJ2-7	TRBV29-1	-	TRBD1	TGCAGCGTTGTGGGATACAGGGGCTCCTACGAGCAGTACTTC	CSVVGYRGSYEQYF
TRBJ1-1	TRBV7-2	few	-	TGTGCCAGCAGCTTAGTTGGGGCCAGATTCATGAACACTGAAGCTTTCTTT	CASSLVGARFMNTEAFF
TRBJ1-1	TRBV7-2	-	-	TGTGCCAGCAGCTTAGACCCGGGCTTGGGAGCTTTCTTT	CASSLDPGLGAFF
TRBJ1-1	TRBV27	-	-	TGTGCCAGCAGGGGGGCGAACACTGAAGCTTTCTTT	CASRGANTEAFF
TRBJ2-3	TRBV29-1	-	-	TGCAGCGTTGAAGTCGCAGGCACAGATACGCAGTATTTT	CSVEVAGTDTQYF
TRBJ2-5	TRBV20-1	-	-	TGCAGTGCTGAAACAGGGCCCGCCGGGGAGACCCAGTACTTC	CSAETGPAGETQYF
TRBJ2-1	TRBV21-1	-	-	TGTGCCAGCAGCAAAGAAAGGGGGGATGAGCAGTTCTTC	CASSKERGDEQFF
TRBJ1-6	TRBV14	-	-	TGTGCCAGCAGCCGGAAAGGGATGGGGGCTTCACCCCTCCACTTT	CASSRKGMGASPLHF
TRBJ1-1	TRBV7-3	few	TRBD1	TGTGCCAGCAGCTTAAGAGGAGGACAGGGGGCCGCTGAAGCTTTCTTT	CASSLRGGQGAAEAFF
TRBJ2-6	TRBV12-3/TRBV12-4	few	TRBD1	TGTGCCAGCAGTCAGGGACAGGGAATCGGTGGGGCCAACGTCCTGACTTTC	CASSQGQGIGGANVLTF
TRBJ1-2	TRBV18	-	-	TGTGCCAGCTCGCCACATCGATGGGGAAATGGCTACACCTTC	CASSPHRWGNGYTF
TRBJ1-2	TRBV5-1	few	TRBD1	TGCGCCAGCAGCCAATCACAGGGGAATGGCTACACCTTC	CASSQSQGNGYTF
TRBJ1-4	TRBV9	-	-	TGTGCCAGCAGCGAAACAGGCCGTTTTAATGAAAAACTGTTTTTT	CASSETGRFNEKLFF
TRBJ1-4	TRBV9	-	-	TGTGCCAGCAGCGTAGAGGGTTACAGGAATCGGAATGAAAAACTGTTTTTT	CASSVEGYRNRNEKLFF
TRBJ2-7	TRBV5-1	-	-	TGCGCCAGCAGCTTTGGTAACGTGGACTCCTACGAGCAGTACTTC	CASSFGNVDSYEQYF
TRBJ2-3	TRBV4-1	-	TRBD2	TGCGCCAGCAGCCGTGGACTAGCGGGGATAGGCACAGATACGCAGTATTTT	CASSRGLAGIGTDTQYF
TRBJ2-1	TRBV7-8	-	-	TGTGCCACCGGAAAGGTAGATGAGCAGTTCTTC	CATGKVDEQFF
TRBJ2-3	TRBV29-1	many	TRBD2	TGCAGCGTTGAAGGTGTGGCCGGGGGGGCAGATACGCAGTATTTT	CSVEGVAGGADTQYF
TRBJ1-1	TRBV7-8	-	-	TGTGCCAGCAGCCCAGACCCCCCGTGGAGAGGGAACACTGAAGCTTTCTTT	CASSPDPPWRGNTEAFF
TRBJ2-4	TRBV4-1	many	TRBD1	TGCGCCAGCAGCCGCTGGACAGGGGAGGCCAAAAACATTCAGTACTTC	CASSRWTGEAKNIQYF
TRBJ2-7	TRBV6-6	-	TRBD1	TGTGCCAGCAGTAACCCAGGACAGGGGGCGTTCGAGCAGTACTTC	CASSNPGQGAFEQYF
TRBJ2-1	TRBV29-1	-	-	TGCAGCGTTACCCGGCGGGGCCACAATGAGCAGTTCTTC	CSVTRRGHNEQFF
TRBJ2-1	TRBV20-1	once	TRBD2	TGCAGTGCCACGTCCGGACTAGCGGGATCCAATGAGCAGTTCTTC	CSATSGLAGSNEQFF
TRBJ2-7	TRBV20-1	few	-	TGCAGTGCCCTCACCTTAAGTACTATCTCCTACGAGCAGTACTTC	CSALTLSTISYEQYF
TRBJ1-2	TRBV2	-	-	TGTGTCGGCGGGGTAACTAACTATGGCTACACCTTC	CVGGVTNYGYTF
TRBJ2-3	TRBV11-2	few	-	TGTGCCAGCAGCTTAGATCCGGCTACGGTAACGCAGTATTTT	CASSLDPATVTQYF
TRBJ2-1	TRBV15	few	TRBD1	TGTGCCACCAGCAGTAGGGGGCTAATAGGATGGGATGAGCAGTTCTTC	CATSSRGLIGWDEQFF
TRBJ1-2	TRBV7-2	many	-	TGTGCCAGCAGCTTAGCACCTTTGAAGGGGGAGATGAGTGGCTACACCTTC	CASSLAPLKGEMSGYTF
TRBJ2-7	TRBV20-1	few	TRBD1	TGCAGTGCTCCTGGGGCCGGGACAGGGAAAAACGAGCAGTACTTC	CSAPGAGTGKNEQYF
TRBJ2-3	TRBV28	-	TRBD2	TGTGCCAGCGCTAGCGGGGGGTTCACAGATACGCGGTATTTT	CASASGGFTDTRYF
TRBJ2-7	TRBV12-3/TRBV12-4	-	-	TGTGCCAGCAGTTTGAGGGCAGGGTTAACCTACGAGCAGTACTTC	CASSLRAGLTYEQYF
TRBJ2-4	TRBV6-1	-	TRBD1	TGTGCCAGCAGTGACCTTCCGGGACAGGGGGCCAAAAACATTCAGTACTTC	CASSDLPGQGAKNIQYF
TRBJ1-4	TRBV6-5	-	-	TGTGCCAGCAGTCACTGGGGCTCTAATGAAAAACTGTTTTTT	CASSHWGSNEKLFF
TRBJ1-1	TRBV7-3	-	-	TGTGCCAGCAGCCCGGGCGGGATGAACACTGAAGCTTTCTTT	CASSPGGMNTEAFF
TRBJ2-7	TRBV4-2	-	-	TGTGCCAGCAGCCAAGATGGCCTCTACGAGCAGTACTTC	CASSQDGLYEQYF
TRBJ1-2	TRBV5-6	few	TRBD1	TGTGCCAGCAGCTGGGGGACAGGTGTCGTCGGCTATGGCTACACCTTC	CASSWGTGVVGYGYTF
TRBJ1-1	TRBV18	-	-	TGTGCCAGCTCACCTAGGGGGGGCGCAAGCACTGAAGCTTTCTTT	CASSPRGGASTEAFF
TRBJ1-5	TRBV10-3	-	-	TGTGCCATCAGTGAGGAACAGGGAGGCAATCAGCCCCAGCATTTT	CAISEEQGGNQPQHF
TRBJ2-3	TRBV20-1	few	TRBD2	TGCAGTGCTAGAGATGCGGGGGGTAGTGCAGATACGCAGTATTTT	CSARDAGGSADTQYF
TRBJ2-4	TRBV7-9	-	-	TGTGCCAGCAGCTTTAGTAGGCCCGGGGGTCAAGGGAACATTCAGTACTTC	CASSFSRPGGQGNIQYF
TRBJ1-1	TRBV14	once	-	TGTGCCAGCAGCCAAATGCTCGGAGTTTTGAACACTGAAGCTTTCTTT	CASSQMLGVLNTEAFF
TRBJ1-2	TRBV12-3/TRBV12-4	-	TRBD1	TGTGCCAGCAGAACTACCGACAGGGGGCCTGGTGGCTACACCTTC	CASRTTDRGPGGYTF
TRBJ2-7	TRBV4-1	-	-	TGCGCCAGCAGCCCAGAACACTTTCGAGGGTACGAGCAGTACTTC	CASSPEHFRGYEQYF
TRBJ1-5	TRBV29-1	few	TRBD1	TGCAGCGTTCGGACAGGGCGAGGGCAGCCCCAGCATTTT	CSVRTGRGQPQHF
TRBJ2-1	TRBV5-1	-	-	TGCGCCAGCAGGTCAGAGGGGTCCCTCTACAATGAGCAGTTCTTC	CASRSEGSLYNEQFF
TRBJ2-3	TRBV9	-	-	TGTGCCAGCACCCCGTGGGGCAGCTCATCACCGGGACTTGGGACCACAGATACGCAGTATTTT	CASTPWGSSSPGLGTTDTQYF
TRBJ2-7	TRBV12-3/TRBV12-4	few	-	TGTGCCAGCAGTCCCAATGAGGACGAGCAGTACTTC	CASSPNEDEQYF
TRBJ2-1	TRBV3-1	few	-	TGTGCCAGCACCTACCTTGAGGGCAGGGAGCAGTTCTTC	CASTYLEGREQFF
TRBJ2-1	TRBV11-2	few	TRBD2	TGTGCCAGCAGCCCGCGGGGGGCCTACAATGAGCAGTTCTTC	CASSPRGAYNEQFF
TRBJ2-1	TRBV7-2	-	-	TGTGCCAGCAGCTTAGTGGGGACCAGAAACAATGAGCAGTTCTTC	CASSLVGTRNNEQFF
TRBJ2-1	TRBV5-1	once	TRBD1	TGCGCCAGCAGCGAAGGGACAGGGGAATGTAATGAGCAGTTCTTC	CASSEGTGECNEQFF
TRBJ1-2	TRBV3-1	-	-	TGTGCCAGCACTATCAGTGGGGGGAGTAATGGCTACACCTTC	CASTISGGSNGYTF
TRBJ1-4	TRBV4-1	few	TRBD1	TGCGCCAGCAGCCAAAGTGGGACAGCTGGGGACGAAAAACTGTTTTTT	CASSQSGTAGDEKLFF
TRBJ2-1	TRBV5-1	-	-	TGCGCCAGCAGCTTACTAGAAGGGGTTGAGCAGTTCTTC	CASSLLEGVEQFF